This TCR beta chain was sequenced in a study of T cells of healthy individuals. Germline CDR1 and CDR2: MNHEY and SMNVEV (reference sequence). Trimming removed 0 bases from V and 3 bases from J, with 12 bases in between. The CDR3 runs 17 residues. Each CDR3 protein is one row after TCRdb ran MiXCR on the 5' RACE reads. The table records 45,000 to 60,000 distinct CDR3 sequences, roughly 14% of them present only once. This clonotype was seen at least ten times. The TCR sequence derives from a human donor in good health. This chain links TRBV27 with TRBJ2-6; the D gene is possibly TRBD1 (5 bases). The chain's CDR3 is CASSLSARVFGANVLTF. DNA for the CDR3: TGTGCCAGCAGTTTATCAGCCAGGGTATTTGGGGCCAACGTCCTGACTTTC.